Listed below are T cell receptor beta chains from one sample, sequenced in a study of T-cell memory formation after mild COVID-19. One entry per CDR3 protein, called by TCRdb with MiXCR from the 5' RACE reads. The sample contains 470,000 or so distinct CDR3 sequences, approximately 23% of which appear only once. The specimen sequenced was PBMCs or a T cell subset sorted from them (not recorded which). The source of these receptors is an adult woman who had mild COVID-19 (a few samples of this study predate the infection). Cell type and time point are not known. CDR3s include the opening cysteine and the closing phenylalanine or tryptophan. D genes are given only for firm matches. A clone size is listed for some rows: how often the clone was seen (once, few, many), or a class if it is expanded.

D | J | V | size | DNA | CDR3
TRBD2 | TRBJ2-1 | TRBV20-1 | once | TGCAGTGGGTCGCTAGCGGTCAATGAGCAGTTCTTC | CSGSLAVNEQFF
- | TRBJ1-1 | TRBV5-1 | few | TGCGCCAGCACCCTATTACTATCACAGGGGAACACTGAAGCTTTCTTT | CASTLLLSQGNTEAFF
TRBD1 | TRBJ1-1 | TRBV9 | - | TGTGCCAGCAGCGTAGGAGGACAGGGGCCTGAAGCTTTCTTT | CASSVGGQGPEAFF
TRBD1 | TRBJ2-7 | TRBV24-1 | - | TGTGCCACCAGTGATTATACAGGGGGCGAGCAGTACTTC | CATSDYTGGEQYF
- | TRBJ2-3 | TRBV18 | - | TGTGCCAGCTCACCAAACCTCTCAGATACGCAGTATTTT | CASSPNLSDTQYF
TRBD2 | TRBJ2-3 | TRBV20-1 | - | TGCAGTGCCCCGACTAGCGGGAGGGATACGCAGTATTTT | CSAPTSGRDTQYF
- | TRBJ2-1 | TRBV27 | - | TGTGCCAGCGGCGGGGACAGCGTTTACAATGAGCAGTTCTTC | CASGGDSVYNEQFF
- | TRBJ2-1 | TRBV5-4 | few | TGTGCCAGCAGCTTGGTGGGCAGGGACAATGAGCAGTTCTTC | CASSLVGRDNEQFF
- | TRBJ2-7 | TRBV27 | few | TGTGCCAGCAGTAGCTTACCCCTCTCCGAGCAGTACTTC | CASSSLPLSEQYF
TRBD2 | TRBJ2-1 | TRBV7-2 | - | TGTGCCAGCAGCTCGTGGACTAGCGGTTACAATGAGCAGTTCTTC | CASSSWTSGYNEQFF
- | TRBJ1-2 | TRBV20-1 | - | TGCAGTGCTAGAGATCCGGGGGCTAACTATGGCTACACCTTC | CSARDPGANYGYTF
- | TRBJ1-3 | TRBV12-3/TRBV12-4 | few | TGTGCCAGCAGTTTGTCGACGGCGAGAAACACCATATATTTT | CASSLSTARNTIYF
TRBD2 | TRBJ2-6 | TRBV7-3 | few | TGTGCCAGCAGCTTAACCCGCGGGAGGCTTCCCTCTGGGGCCAACGTCCTGACTTTC | CASSLTRGRLPSGANVLTF
- | TRBJ1-3 | TRBV18 | - | TGTGCCAGCTCATCAGGGCCTCGTTCTGGAAACACCATATATTTT | CASSSGPRSGNTIYF
TRBD2 | TRBJ2-1 | TRBV18 | - | TGTGCCAGCTCACCTCTGGCTAGCGGGATCTACAATGAGCAGTTCTTC | CASSPLASGIYNEQFF
TRBD1 | TRBJ1-5 | TRBV6-6 | - | TGTGCCAGCAGTCCCGACAGGGGTGCTCAGCCCCAGCATTTT | CASSPDRGAQPQHF
- | TRBJ2-1 | TRBV11-3 | few | TGTGCCAGCAGCTTAGCCGGAGGGGGGCTTGATGAGCAGTTCTTC | CASSLAGGGLDEQFF
TRBD2 | TRBJ2-7 | TRBV25-1 | many | TGTGCCAGCAGTGTTAGCGGACTAGCGCCCTACGAGCAGTACTTC | CASSVSGLAPYEQYF
TRBD2 | TRBJ2-4 | TRBV20-1 | few | TGCAGTGCTCCGCGGGAGAGCGGGACTGACATTCAGTACTTC | CSAPRESGTDIQYF
TRBD1 | TRBJ1-5 | TRBV7-2 | few | TGTGCCAGCAGCGCAGGGGGTCCTCGAAGTCAGCCCCAGCATTTT | CASSAGGPRSQPQHF
- | TRBJ1-1 | TRBV7-9 | - | TGTGCCAGCAGCCTCACCGGGACACCGAACACTGAAGCTTTCTTT | CASSLTGTPNTEAFF
- | TRBJ2-7 | TRBV27 | few | TGTGCCAGCACTCCAGGGGCAGGGAGAGGGAATATAGACGAGCAGTACTTC | CASTPGAGRGNIDEQYF